A selection of T cell receptor beta chains follows, all from one sample in a study of T cells after yellow fever vaccination. TCRdb reprocessed the 5' RACE reads via MiXCR and lists one record per CDR3 protein. The sample holds 350,000 to 550,000 distinct CDR3 sequences; approximately 19% are singletons and the top ten take 18%. Sequenced material: PBMCs, taken before the yellow fever booster vaccination. These receptors all come from a man aged 18 to 30 who received the YFV17D yellow fever vaccine. Each CDR3 is given with its conserved first and last residue.

v_call,j_call,cdr3_aa
TRBV4-1,TRBJ2-2,CATSLQGNTGELFF
TRBV11-2,TRBJ1-1,CASSSPRGRGTEAFF
TRBV5-1,TRBJ1-1,CASSLAGFRNTEAFF
TRBV19,TRBJ1-5,CASSLGTVTSNQPQHF
TRBV28,TRBJ1-1,CASSLWLVGAFF
TRBV29-1,TRBJ2-1,CSVVPGQYNEQFF
TRBV5-1,TRBJ2-7,CASSLVGGGTYEQYF
TRBV7-3,TRBJ1-1,CASSSGQVTEAFF
TRBV10-3,TRBJ2-3,CAISEVLAGGMYTQYF
TRBV28,TRBJ2-4,CASSRGGGTGKNIQYF
TRBV6-5,TRBJ2-1,CASSYDREIPAEQFF
TRBV10-2,TRBJ2-7,CASMRWGAGWVVYEQYF
TRBV10-1,TRBJ2-3,CASKPTTAGTDTQYF
TRBV4-2,TRBJ1-3,CASSQGRQFSGNTIYF
TRBV3-1,TRBJ2-5,CASSQLGGGQETQYF
TRBV7-9,TRBJ2-7,CASSSPGGTSYEQYF
TRBV20-1,TRBJ2-3,CSARLAGNTDTQYF
TRBV10-2,TRBJ2-1,CASCDQTYEQFF
TRBV6-5,TRBJ2-4,CASGRDPGRDQYF
TRBV25-1,TRBJ1-2,CASSEYKGIGYGYTF
TRBV20-1,TRBJ1-2,CSASRGQGEASYYGYTF
TRBV7-2,TRBJ1-6,CASSLDWDSPLF
TRBV2,TRBJ1-2,CASRVGTAENYGYTF
TRBV4-1,TRBJ1-5,CASSQEFSSNQPQHF
TRBV12-3/TRBV12-4,TRBJ1-1,CASSPTRGEAFF
TRBV19,TRBJ2-7,CASSIYGGSHEQYF
TRBV5-6,TRBJ2-2,CASSLALGAGELFF
TRBV5-1,TRBJ1-2,CASSLARFYGYTF
TRBV5-5,TRBJ1-1,CASSLDGTAKAFF
TRBV12-3/TRBV12-4,TRBJ2-3,CASSPRGVAGALGQYF
TRBV7-8,TRBJ2-1,CASSFTTTGRIYNEQFF
TRBV5-1,TRBJ2-7,CASSSSGGIYEQYF
TRBV4-3,TRBJ2-5,CASSQDSRRVETQYF
TRBV27,TRBJ1-5,CASSPGQGSRPQHF
TRBV5-1,TRBJ1-1,CASSSGPINTEAFF
TRBV5-6,TRBJ1-1,CASSSLTHEYAEAFF
TRBV5-1,TRBJ1-1,CASSLYPGSPDTEAFF
TRBV11-2,TRBJ2-3,CASSLASPKDTQYF
TRBV12-3/TRBV12-4,TRBJ1-1,CASSRGGVAFF
TRBV7-3,TRBJ2-5,CASSPVGLVGETQYF
TRBV4-2,TRBJ1-3,CASSQPGGGSGNTIYF
TRBV20-1,TRBJ2-7,CSASLTSSYEQYF
TRBV27,TRBJ2-7,CASRLAMYYEQYF
TRBV7-2,TRBJ2-5,CASSLGQTFQETQYF
TRBV27,TRBJ2-3,CASSKWASGGFTDTQYF